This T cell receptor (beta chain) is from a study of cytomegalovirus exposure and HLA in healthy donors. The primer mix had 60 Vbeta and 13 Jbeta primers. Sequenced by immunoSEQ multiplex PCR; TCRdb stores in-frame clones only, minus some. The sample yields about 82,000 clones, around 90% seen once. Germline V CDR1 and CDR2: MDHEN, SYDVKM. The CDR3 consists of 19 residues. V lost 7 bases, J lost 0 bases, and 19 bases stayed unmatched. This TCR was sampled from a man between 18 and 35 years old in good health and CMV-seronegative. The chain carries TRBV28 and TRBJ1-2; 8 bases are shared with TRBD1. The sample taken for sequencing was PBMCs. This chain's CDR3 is CASKYLGRQGPNANYGYTF. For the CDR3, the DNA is TGTGCCAGCAAATACTTGGGGAGACAGGGGCCTAATGCTAACTATGGCTACACCTTC.